This T cell receptor beta chain was identified in a study of CD8+ T cells in alopecia areata. Germline CDR1 is GTSNPN and CDR2 is SVGIG (reference sequence). This CDR3 is 14 amino acids long. The trim removed 2 bases at V and 3 bases at J, leaving 4 bases unmatched. Extraction and reverse transcription of RNA yielded cDNA as the sequencing template. Clones were read by immunoSEQ multiplex PCR, and TCRdb kept only the in-frame ones, dropping some. Seen here are 140,000 or so clones, 40% to 55% observed once, and the top ten hold roughly 0.92%. The source material was CD4+ T cells sorted from blood, sampled at week 0. The receptor was derived from a human donor with alopecia areata. This chain links TRBV30 with TRBJ2-1; 7 bases line up with TRBD1. The CDR3 DNA reads TGTGCCTGGAGTCCGGGACAGCTCTACAATGAGCAGTTCTTC. It is translated as CAWSPGQLYNEQFF.